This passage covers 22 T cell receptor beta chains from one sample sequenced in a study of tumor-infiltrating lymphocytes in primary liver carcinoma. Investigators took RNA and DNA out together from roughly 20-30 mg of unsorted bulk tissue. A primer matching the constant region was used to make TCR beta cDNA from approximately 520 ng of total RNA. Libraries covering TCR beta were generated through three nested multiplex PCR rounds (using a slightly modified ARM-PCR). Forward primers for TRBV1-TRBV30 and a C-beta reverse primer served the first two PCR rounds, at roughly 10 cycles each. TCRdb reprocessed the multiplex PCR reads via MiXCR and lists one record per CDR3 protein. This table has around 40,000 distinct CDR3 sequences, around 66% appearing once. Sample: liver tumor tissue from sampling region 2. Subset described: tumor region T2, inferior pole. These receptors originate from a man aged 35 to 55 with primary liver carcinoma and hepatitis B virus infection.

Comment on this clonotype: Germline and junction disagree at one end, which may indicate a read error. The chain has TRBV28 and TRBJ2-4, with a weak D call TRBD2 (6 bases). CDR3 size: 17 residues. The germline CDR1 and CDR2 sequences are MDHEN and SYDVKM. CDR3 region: CASSPSLSGLAKSIQYF. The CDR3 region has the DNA TGTGCCAGCAGCCCGTCCCTTAGCGGTCTAGCCAAAAGCATTCAGTACTTC.

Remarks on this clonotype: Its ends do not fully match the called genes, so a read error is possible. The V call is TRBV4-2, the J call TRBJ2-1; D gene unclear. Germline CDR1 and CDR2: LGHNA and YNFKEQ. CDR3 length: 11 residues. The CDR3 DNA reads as TGTGCAAGCAGCCATGTTGATGAGCAGTTCTTC. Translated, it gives CASSHVDEQFF.

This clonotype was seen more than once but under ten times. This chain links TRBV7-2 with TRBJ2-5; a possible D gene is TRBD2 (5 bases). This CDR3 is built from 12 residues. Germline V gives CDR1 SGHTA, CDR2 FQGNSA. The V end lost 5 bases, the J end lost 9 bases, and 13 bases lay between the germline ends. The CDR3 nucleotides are TGTGCCAGCAGCCTGACCCAGGAGGCCCAGTACTTC. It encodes CASSLTQEAQYF.

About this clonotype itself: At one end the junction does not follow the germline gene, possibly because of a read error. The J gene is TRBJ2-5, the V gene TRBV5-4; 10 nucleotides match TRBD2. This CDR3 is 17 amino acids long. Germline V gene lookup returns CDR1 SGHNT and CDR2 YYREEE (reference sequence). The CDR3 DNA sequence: TGTGTCAGCAATTCCACTAGCGGGAAAACTAAAGGGAGACCCCAGTACTTC. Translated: CVSNSTSGKTKGRPQYF.

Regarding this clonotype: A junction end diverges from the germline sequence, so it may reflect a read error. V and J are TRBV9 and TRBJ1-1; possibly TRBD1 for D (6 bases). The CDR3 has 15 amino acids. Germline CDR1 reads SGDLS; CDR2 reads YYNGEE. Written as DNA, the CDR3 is TGTGCCAGCAGCGTAGATGGACAGAGCAACACTGAAGCTTACTTT. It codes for CASSVDGQSNTEAYF. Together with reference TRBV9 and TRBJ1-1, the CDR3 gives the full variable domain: DSGVTQTPKHLITATGQRVTLRCSPRSGDLSVYWYQQSLDQGLQFLIQYYNGEERAKGNILERFSAQQFPDLHSELNLSSLELGDSALYFCASSVDGQSNTEAYFGQGTRLTVV.

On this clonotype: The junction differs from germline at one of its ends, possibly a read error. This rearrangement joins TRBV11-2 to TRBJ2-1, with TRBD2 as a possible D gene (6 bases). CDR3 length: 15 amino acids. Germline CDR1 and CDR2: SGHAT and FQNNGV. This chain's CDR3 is CARSFSGPLDNEQFF. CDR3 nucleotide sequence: TGCGCCAGGAGCTTTAGCGGACCACTCGACAATGAGCAGTTCTTC.

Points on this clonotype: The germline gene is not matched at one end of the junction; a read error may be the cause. The CDR3 loop is CASSPRSTPGVAHYF. DNA of the CDR3: TGTGCCAGCAGCCCCCGGTCAACCCCAGGGGTGGCCCATTACTTC. The chain is built from TRBV11-2 and TRBJ2-5; possibly TRBD1 for D (6 bases). The germline CDR1 and CDR2 sequences are SGHAT and FQNNGV. The CDR3 loop spans 15 amino acids.

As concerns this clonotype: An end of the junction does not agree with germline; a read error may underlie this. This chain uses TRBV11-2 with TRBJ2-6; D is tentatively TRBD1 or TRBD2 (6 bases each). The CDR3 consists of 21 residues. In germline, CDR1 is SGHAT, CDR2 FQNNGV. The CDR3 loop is CASSMGGDRTVSLSGANVLTF. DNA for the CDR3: TGCGCCAGCAGCATGGGGGGAGACAGGACCGTTTCCCTCTCTGGGGCCAACGTCCTGACTTTC. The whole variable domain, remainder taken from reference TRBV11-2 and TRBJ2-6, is EAGVAQSPRYKIIEKRQSVAFWCNPISGHATLYWYQQILGQGPKLLIQFQNNGVVDDSQLPKDRFSAERLKGVDSTLKIQPAKLEDSAVYLCASSMGGDRTVSLSGANVLTFGAGSRLTVL.

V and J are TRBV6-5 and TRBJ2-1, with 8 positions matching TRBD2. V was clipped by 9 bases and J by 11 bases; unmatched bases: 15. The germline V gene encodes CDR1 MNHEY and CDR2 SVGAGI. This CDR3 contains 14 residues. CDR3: CASSQVGGVAKQFF. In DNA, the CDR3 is TGTGCCAGTAGTCAAGTCGGGGGGGTGGCTAAGCAGTTCTTC.

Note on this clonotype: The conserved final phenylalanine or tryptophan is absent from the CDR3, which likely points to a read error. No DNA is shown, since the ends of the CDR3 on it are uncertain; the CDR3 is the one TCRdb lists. Here the CDR3 reads CASNQADLNTEVFS. The chain joins TRBV14 to TRBJ1-1. The germline V gene encodes CDR1 SGHDN and CDR2 FVKESK. The CDR3 has 14 residues if both end residues are counted.

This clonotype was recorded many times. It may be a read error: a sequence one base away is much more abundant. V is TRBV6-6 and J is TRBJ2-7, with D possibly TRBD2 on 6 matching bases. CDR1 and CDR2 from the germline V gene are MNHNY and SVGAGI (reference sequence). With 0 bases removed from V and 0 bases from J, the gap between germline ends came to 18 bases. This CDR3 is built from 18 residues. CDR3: CASSYSGPAGLSSYEQYF. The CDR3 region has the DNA TGTGCCAGCAGTTACTCCGGACCAGCGGGCTTAAGCTCCTACGAGCAGTACTTC.

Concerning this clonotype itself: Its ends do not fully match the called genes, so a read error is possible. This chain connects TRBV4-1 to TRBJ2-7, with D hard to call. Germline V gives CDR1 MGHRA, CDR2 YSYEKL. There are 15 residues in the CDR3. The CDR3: CASSQYTGLYYEQYF. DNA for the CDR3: TGCGCCAGTAGCCAGTATACCGGGCTATACTACGAGCAGTACTTC.

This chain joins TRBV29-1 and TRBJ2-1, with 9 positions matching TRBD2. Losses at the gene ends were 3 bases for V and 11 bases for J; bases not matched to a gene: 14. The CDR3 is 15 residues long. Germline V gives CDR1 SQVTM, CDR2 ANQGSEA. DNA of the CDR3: TGCAGCGTTGAGATGGGCGGGAGGGCCAGCGGTAAGCAGTTCTTC. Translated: CSVEMGGRASGKQFF.

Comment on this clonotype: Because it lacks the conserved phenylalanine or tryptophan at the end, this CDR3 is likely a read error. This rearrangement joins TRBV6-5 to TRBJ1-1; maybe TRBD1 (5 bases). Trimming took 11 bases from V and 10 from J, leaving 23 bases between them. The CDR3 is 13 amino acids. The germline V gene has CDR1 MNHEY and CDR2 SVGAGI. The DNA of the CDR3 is TGTGCCGTACAACTGGGGCGGAACAGTGGAGCTTTCATT. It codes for CAVQLGRNSGAFI.

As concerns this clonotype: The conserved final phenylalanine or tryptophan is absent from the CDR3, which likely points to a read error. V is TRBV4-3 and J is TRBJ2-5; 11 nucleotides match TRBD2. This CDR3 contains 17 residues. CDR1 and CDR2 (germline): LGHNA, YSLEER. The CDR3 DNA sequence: TGCGCCAGTAGCCAAGTGGCTAGCGGGAGGACTGGTGAGACCCAGTACTCC. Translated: CASSQVASGRTGETQYS.

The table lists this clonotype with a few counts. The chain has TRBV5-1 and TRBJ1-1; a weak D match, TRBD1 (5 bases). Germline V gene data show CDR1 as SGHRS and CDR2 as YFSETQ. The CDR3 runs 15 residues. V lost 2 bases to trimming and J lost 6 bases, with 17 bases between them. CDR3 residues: CASSFMRGMSAEAFF. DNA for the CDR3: TGCGCCAGCAGCTTCATGAGGGGTATGAGCGCTGAAGCTTTCTTT.

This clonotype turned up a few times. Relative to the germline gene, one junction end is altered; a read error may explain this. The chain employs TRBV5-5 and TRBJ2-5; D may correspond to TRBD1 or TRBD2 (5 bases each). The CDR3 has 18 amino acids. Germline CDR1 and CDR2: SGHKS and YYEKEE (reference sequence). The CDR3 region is CASSLGLIGTEYQEAQYF. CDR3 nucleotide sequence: TGTGCCAGCAGCCTGGGGCTGATCGGGACGGAGTACCAAGAGGCCCAGTACTTC.

CDR3 nucleotide sequence: TGCAGCGTTGGTCGGGGGCGGGGTGAAAAACTGTTTTTT. Translation gives CSVGRGRGEKLFF. The chain is built from TRBV29-1 and TRBJ1-4; possible D gene TRBD1, 6 bases. This CDR3 has 13 residues. The V gene lost 4 bases and the J gene lost 7 bases, with 13 bases spanning the gap. Germline V CDR1 and CDR2: SQVTM, ANQGSEA.

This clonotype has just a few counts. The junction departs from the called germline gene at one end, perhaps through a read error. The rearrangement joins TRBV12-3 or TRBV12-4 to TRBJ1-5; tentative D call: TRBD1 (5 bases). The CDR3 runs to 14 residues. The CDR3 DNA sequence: TGTGCCAGCAGTTTCAGGGCGTCGGGGCAGCCCCAGCATTTC. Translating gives CASSFRASGQPQHF.

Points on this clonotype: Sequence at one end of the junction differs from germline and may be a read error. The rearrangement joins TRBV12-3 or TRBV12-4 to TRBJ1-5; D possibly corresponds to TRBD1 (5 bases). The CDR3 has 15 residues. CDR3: CASTRGTAIDQPKHF. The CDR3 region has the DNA TGTGCCAGCACGCGGGGCACCGCAATAGATCAGCCCAAGCATTTC.

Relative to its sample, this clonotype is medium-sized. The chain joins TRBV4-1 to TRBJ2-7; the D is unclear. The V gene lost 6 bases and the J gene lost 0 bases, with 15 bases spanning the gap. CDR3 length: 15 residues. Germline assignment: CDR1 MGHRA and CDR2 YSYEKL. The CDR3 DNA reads TGCGCCAGCAGTCGACCCGACTCCCTCTCCTACGAGCAGTACTTC. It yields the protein CASSRPDSLSYEQYF.

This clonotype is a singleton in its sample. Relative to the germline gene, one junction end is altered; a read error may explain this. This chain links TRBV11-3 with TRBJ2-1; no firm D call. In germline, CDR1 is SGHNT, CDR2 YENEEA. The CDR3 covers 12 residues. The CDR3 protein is CASGLDANEQFF. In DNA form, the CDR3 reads TGTGCCAGCGGCTTAGACGCCAATGAGCAGTTCTTC.